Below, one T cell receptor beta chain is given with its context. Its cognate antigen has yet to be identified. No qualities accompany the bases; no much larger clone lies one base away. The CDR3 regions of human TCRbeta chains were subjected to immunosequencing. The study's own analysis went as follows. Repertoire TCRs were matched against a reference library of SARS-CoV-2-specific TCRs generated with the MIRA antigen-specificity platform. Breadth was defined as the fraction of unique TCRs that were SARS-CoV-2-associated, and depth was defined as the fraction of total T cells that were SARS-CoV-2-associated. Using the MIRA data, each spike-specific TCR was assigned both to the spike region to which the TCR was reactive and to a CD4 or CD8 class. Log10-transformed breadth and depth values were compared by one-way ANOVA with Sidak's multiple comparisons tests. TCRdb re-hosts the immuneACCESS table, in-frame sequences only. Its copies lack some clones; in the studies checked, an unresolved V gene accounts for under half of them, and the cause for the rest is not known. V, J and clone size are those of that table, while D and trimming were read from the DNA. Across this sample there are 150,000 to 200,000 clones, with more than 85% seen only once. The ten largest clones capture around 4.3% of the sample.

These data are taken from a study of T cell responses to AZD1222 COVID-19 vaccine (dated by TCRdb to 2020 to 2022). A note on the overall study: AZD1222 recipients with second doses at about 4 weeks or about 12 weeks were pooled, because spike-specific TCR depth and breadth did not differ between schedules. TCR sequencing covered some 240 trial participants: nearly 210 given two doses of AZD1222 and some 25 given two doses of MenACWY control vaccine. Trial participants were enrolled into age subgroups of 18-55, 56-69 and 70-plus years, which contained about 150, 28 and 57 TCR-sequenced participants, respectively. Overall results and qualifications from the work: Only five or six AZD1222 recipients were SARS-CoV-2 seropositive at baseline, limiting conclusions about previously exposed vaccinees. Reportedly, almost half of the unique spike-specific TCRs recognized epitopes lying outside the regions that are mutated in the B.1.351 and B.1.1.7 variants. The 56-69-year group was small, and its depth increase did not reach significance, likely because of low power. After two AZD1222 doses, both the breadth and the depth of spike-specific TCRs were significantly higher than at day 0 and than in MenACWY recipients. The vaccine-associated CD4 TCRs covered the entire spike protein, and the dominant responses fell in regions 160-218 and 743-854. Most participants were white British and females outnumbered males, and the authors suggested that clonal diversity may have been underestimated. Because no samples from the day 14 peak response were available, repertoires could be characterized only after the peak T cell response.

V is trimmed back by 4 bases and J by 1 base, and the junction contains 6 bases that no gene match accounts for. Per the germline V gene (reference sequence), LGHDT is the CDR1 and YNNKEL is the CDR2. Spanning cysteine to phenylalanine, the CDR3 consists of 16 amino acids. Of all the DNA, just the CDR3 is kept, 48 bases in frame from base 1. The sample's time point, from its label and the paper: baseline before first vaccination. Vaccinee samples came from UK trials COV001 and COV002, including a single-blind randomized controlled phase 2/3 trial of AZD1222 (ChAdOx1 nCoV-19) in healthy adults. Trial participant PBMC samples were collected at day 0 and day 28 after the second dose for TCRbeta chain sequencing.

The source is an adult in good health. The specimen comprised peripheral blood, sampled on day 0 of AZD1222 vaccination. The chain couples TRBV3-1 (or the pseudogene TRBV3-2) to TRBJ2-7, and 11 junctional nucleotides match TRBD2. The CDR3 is CASSRTTSGRSYEQYF. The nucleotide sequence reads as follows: TGTGCCAGCAGCCGTACAACTAGCGGGAGATCCTACGAGCAGTACTTC.